The rows below give T cell receptor beta chains drawn from one sample of a study of cytomegalovirus exposure and HLA in healthy donors. Data came from immunoSEQ multiplex PCR; TCRdb stores just in-frame clones and leaves some out. The table includes more than 85,000 clones, approximately 95% detected once. Sequencing input: PBMCs. These receptors were collected from a woman aged 30 to 39 in good health and CMV-seropositive. Both conserved end residues are part of each CDR3. The D gene is left open where the match is weak. Some rows have no size entry. The others give once, few or many, or a class for an expanded clone.

D gene: TRBD2; V gene: TRBV4-3; J gene: TRBJ2-7; clone size: .; CDR3 protein: CASSPSGLASYEQYF; CDR3 DNA: TGCGCCAGCAGCCCCTCCGGACTAGCTAGCTACGAGCAGTACTTC
D gene: .; V gene: TRBV5-1; J gene: TRBJ2-7; clone size: .; CDR3 protein: CASSLLPGFEQYF; CDR3 DNA: TGCGCCAGCAGCTTGTTACCGGGGTTCGAGCAGTACTTC
D gene: TRBD1; V gene: TRBV7-9; J gene: TRBJ2-5; clone size: .; CDR3 protein: CASSLGRTGGRRETQYF; CDR3 DNA: TGTGCCAGCAGCTTAGGAAGGACAGGGGGCAGGCGAGAGACCCAGTACTTC
D gene: .; V gene: TRBV13; J gene: TRBJ2-1; clone size: .; CDR3 protein: CASSLARSGQFF; CDR3 DNA: TGTGCCAGCAGCTTAGCCAGATCTGGGCAGTTCTTC
D gene: TRBD2; V gene: TRBV4-3; J gene: TRBJ2-2; clone size: .; CDR3 protein: CASSQLGGRTGELFF; CDR3 DNA: TGCGCCAGCAGCCAACTGGGCGGGAGAACCGGGGAGCTGTTTTTT
D gene: .; V gene: TRBV15; J gene: TRBJ1-5; clone size: .; CDR3 protein: CATSSGDIEDQPQHF; CDR3 DNA: TGTGCCACCAGCAGTGGGGACATAGAGGATCAGCCCCAGCATTTT
D gene: .; V gene: TRBV25-1; J gene: TRBJ2-7; clone size: .; CDR3 protein: CASRNGFDEQYF; CDR3 DNA: TGTGCCAGCAGGAACGGGTTCGACGAGCAGTACTTC
D gene: TRBD1; V gene: TRBV30; J gene: TRBJ1-2; clone size: .; CDR3 protein: CAWSVPRTGLYGYTF; CDR3 DNA: TGTGCCTGGAGTGTACCTAGGACAGGGCTCTATGGCTACACCTTC
D gene: TRBD2; V gene: TRBV6-5; J gene: TRBJ2-7; clone size: .; CDR3 protein: CASSRTSASSYEQYF; CDR3 DNA: TGTGCCAGCAGTCGGACTAGCGCAAGCTCCTACGAGCAGTACTTC
D gene: .; V gene: TRBV6-6; J gene: TRBJ1-1; clone size: .; CDR3 protein: CASSYTFDTEAFF; CDR3 DNA: TGTGCCAGCAGTTACACTTTTGACACTGAAGCTTTCTTT
D gene: .; V gene: TRBV19; J gene: TRBJ1-5; clone size: .; CDR3 protein: CASTGGRYSNQPQHF; CDR3 DNA: TGTGCCAGTACGGGGGGACGGTATAGCAATCAGCCCCAGCATTTT
D gene: TRBD1; V gene: TRBV10-1; J gene: TRBJ1-1; clone size: .; CDR3 protein: CASSRTGWPSTEAFF; CDR3 DNA: TGCGCCAGCAGTCGGACAGGGTGGCCGAGCACTGAAGCTTTCTTT
D gene: .; V gene: TRBV28; J gene: TRBJ2-3; clone size: .; CDR3 protein: CASSLLPSARDTQYF; CDR3 DNA: TGTGCCAGCAGTTTATTACCTAGCGCGAGGGATACGCAGTATTTT
D gene: TRBD1; V gene: TRBV5-1; J gene: TRBJ1-1; clone size: .; CDR3 protein: CASTPRTGWNTEAFF; CDR3 DNA: TGCGCCAGCACCCCCCGGACAGGATGGAACACTGAAGCTTTCTTT
D gene: TRBD1; V gene: TRBV7-9; J gene: TRBJ1-3; clone size: .; CDR3 protein: CASSPRGQGDTIYF; CDR3 DNA: TGTGCCAGCAGCCCACGGGGACAGGGAGACACCATATATTTT
D gene: .; V gene: TRBV28; J gene: TRBJ1-2; clone size: .; CDR3 protein: CASRGDSPVGYTF; CDR3 DNA: TGTGCCAGCAGGGGTGACAGTCCGGTCGGCTACACCTTC
D gene: .; V gene: TRBV30; J gene: TRBJ2-7; clone size: .; CDR3 protein: CAWSVRGAIYEQYF; CDR3 DNA: TGTGCCTGGAGTGTACGGGGGGCGATTTACGAGCAGTACTTC
D gene: .; V gene: TRBV6-1; J gene: TRBJ2-4; clone size: .; CDR3 protein: CASTLGGDIQYF; CDR3 DNA: TGTGCCAGCACCCTAGGGGGGGACATTCAGTACTTC
D gene: .; V gene: TRBV7-2; J gene: TRBJ1-1; clone size: .; CDR3 protein: CASSARAEAFF; CDR3 DNA: TGTGCCAGCAGCGCCCGGGCTGAAGCTTTCTTT
D gene: TRBD2; V gene: TRBV27; J gene: TRBJ2-7; clone size: few; CDR3 protein: CASRIAGGASYEQYF; CDR3 DNA: TGTGCCAGCAGGATAGCGGGAGGGGCGTCCTACGAGCAGTACTTC
D gene: .; V gene: TRBV10-3; J gene: TRBJ2-6; clone size: .; CDR3 protein: CAGASSGANVLTF; CDR3 DNA: TGTGCCGGAGCGAGCTCTGGGGCCAACGTCCTGACTTTC
D gene: TRBD1; V gene: TRBV27; J gene: TRBJ1-5; clone size: .; CDR3 protein: CASRPGGGFPNQPQHF; CDR3 DNA: TGTGCCAGCAGGCCAGGGGGCGGATTTCCAAATCAGCCCCAGCATTTT
D gene: TRBD1; V gene: TRBV7-2; J gene: TRBJ2-7; clone size: .; CDR3 protein: CASSRPIRDRGQYEQYF; CDR3 DNA: TGTGCCAGCAGCCGCCCCATCCGGGACAGGGGGCAATACGAGCAGTACTTC
D gene: TRBD1; V gene: TRBV28; J gene: TRBJ1-4; clone size: .; CDR3 protein: CASSQSGQGYEKLFF; CDR3 DNA: TGTGCCAGCAGTCAGTCGGGACAGGGGTATGAAAAACTGTTTTTT
D gene: TRBD2; V gene: TRBV6-4; J gene: TRBJ2-3; clone size: .; CDR3 protein: CASSASGASTDTQYF; CDR3 DNA: TGTGCCAGCAGTGCAAGCGGGGCCAGCACAGATACGCAGTATTTT
D gene: .; V gene: TRBV18; J gene: TRBJ1-1; clone size: .; CDR3 protein: CASSPLDSMNTEAFF; CDR3 DNA: TGTGCCAGCTCACCCTTGGACTCGATGAACACTGAAGCTTTCTTT
D gene: TRBD1; V gene: TRBV10-3; J gene: TRBJ2-7; clone size: .; CDR3 protein: CAISESRTGRLTYEQYF; CDR3 DNA: TGTGCCATCAGTGAGTCCCGGACAGGGCGCCTCACTTACGAGCAGTACTTC
D gene: TRBD1; V gene: TRBV15; J gene: TRBJ1-2; clone size: .; CDR3 protein: CATSRPETGVRYGYTF; CDR3 DNA: TGTGCCACCAGCAGACCCGAAACAGGGGTGCGGTATGGCTACACCTTC
D gene: .; V gene: TRBV11-3; J gene: TRBJ2-2; clone size: .; CDR3 protein: CASSLSGTGELFF; CDR3 DNA: TGTGCCAGCAGCTTATCAGGCACCGGGGAGCTGTTTTTT
D gene: .; V gene: TRBV19; J gene: TRBJ1-5; clone size: .; CDR3 protein: CASNRLDSSNQPQHF; CDR3 DNA: TGTGCCAGTAATCGCCTGGACAGTAGCAATCAGCCCCAGCATTTT
D gene: TRBD1; V gene: TRBV4-3; J gene: TRBJ2-1; clone size: .; CDR3 protein: CASSQVGTGDVQFF; CDR3 DNA: TGCGCCAGCAGCCAAGTTGGGACAGGGGATGTGCAGTTCTTC
D gene: TRBD2; V gene: TRBV25-1; J gene: TRBJ2-3; clone size: .; CDR3 protein: CASSAGGGRADTQYF; CDR3 DNA: TGTGCCAGCAGCGCTGGGGGGGGTCGGGCAGATACGCAGTATTTT
D gene: TRBD1; V gene: TRBV28; J gene: TRBJ1-2; clone size: .; CDR3 protein: CASNDRGLDYTF; CDR3 DNA: TGTGCCAGCAACGACAGGGGCCTGGACTACACCTTC
D gene: .; V gene: TRBV27; J gene: TRBJ1-3; clone size: .; CDR3 protein: CASSGVPGGNTIYF; CDR3 DNA: TGTGCCAGCAGTGGCGTCCCAGGTGGAAACACCATATATTTT
D gene: .; V gene: TRBV5-1; J gene: TRBJ2-7; clone size: .; CDR3 protein: CASSLYAGEQYF; CDR3 DNA: TGCGCCAGCAGCTTGTATGCGGGGGAGCAGTACTTC
D gene: .; V gene: TRBV19; J gene: TRBJ2-3; clone size: .; CDR3 protein: CASRSAGSTDTQYF; CDR3 DNA: TGTGCCAGCCGCTCGGCGGGGTCCACAGATACGCAGTATTTT
D gene: .; V gene: TRBV15; J gene: TRBJ2-1; clone size: .; CDR3 protein: CATSRDRKAGEQFF; CDR3 DNA: TGTGCCACCAGCAGAGACCGGAAGGCCGGGGAGCAGTTCTTC
D gene: .; V gene: TRBV6-5; J gene: TRBJ2-1; clone size: .; CDR3 protein: CASTTKGGSYNEQFF; CDR3 DNA: TGTGCCAGCACTACAAAAGGAGGGTCCTACAATGAGCAGTTCTTC
D gene: .; V gene: TRBV18; J gene: TRBJ2-7; clone size: .; CDR3 protein: CASSPNLREQYF; CDR3 DNA: TGTGCCAGCTCACCTAACCTACGGGAGCAGTACTTC
D gene: .; V gene: TRBV6-5; J gene: TRBJ1-1; clone size: once; CDR3 protein: CASQTVPMNTEAFF; CDR3 DNA: TGTGCCAGCCAGACAGTACCTATGAACACTGAAGCTTTCTTT
D gene: TRBD2; V gene: TRBV5-1; J gene: TRBJ2-1; clone size: .; CDR3 protein: CASSPTSGGVNEQFF; CDR3 DNA: TGCGCCAGCAGCCCCACTAGCGGCGGGGTCAATGAGCAGTTCTTC
D gene: .; V gene: TRBV7-8; J gene: TRBJ2-5; clone size: .; CDR3 protein: CASTPLHYQETQYF; CDR3 DNA: TGTGCCAGCACCCCTTTGCACTACCAAGAGACCCAGTACTTC
D gene: TRBD2; V gene: TRBV4-1; J gene: TRBJ2-5; clone size: .; CDR3 protein: CASSQGLAGGVYQETQYF; CDR3 DNA: TGCGCCAGCAGCCAAGGTCTAGCGGGCGGCGTGTACCAAGAGACCCAGTACTTC
D gene: .; V gene: TRBV6-5; J gene: TRBJ2-2; clone size: few; CDR3 protein: CASTRGVTGELFF; CDR3 DNA: TGTGCCAGCACTCGAGGTGTAACCGGGGAGCTGTTTTTT
D gene: TRBD1; V gene: TRBV5-6; J gene: TRBJ1-2; clone size: once; CDR3 protein: CASSFLLDRGNGYTF; CDR3 DNA: TGTGCCAGCAGCTTCCTTTTGGACAGGGGCAATGGCTACACCTTC
D gene: .; V gene: TRBV5-8; J gene: TRBJ1-5; clone size: .; CDR3 protein: CASSPLVEGQPQHF; CDR3 DNA: TGTGCCAGCAGCCCACTGGTGGAGGGGCAGCCCCAGCATTTT
D gene: .; V gene: TRBV27; J gene: TRBJ2-5; clone size: once; CDR3 protein: CASSLYGEQETQYF; CDR3 DNA: TGTGCCAGCAGTTTATACGGGGAACAAGAGACCCAGTACTTC
D gene: .; V gene: TRBV28; J gene: TRBJ1-3; clone size: .; CDR3 protein: CASSLGREGNTIYF; CDR3 DNA: TGTGCCAGCAGTCTTGGTAGGGAGGGAAACACCATATATTTT
D gene: .; V gene: TRBV6-5; J gene: TRBJ2-2; clone size: .; CDR3 protein: CASSYFAGLVTGELFF; CDR3 DNA: TGTGCCAGCAGTTACTTTGCGGGTCTTGTTACCGGGGAGCTGTTTTTT
D gene: TRBD1; V gene: TRBV29-1; J gene: TRBJ1-1; clone size: once; CDR3 protein: CSVKGQGALKAFF; CDR3 DNA: TGCAGCGTCAAGGGACAGGGGGCGTTAAAAGCTTTCTTT
D gene: TRBD2; V gene: TRBV30; J gene: TRBJ2-7; clone size: .; CDR3 protein: CALKREYGYEQYF; CDR3 DNA: TGTGCCTTAAAGCGGGAGTACGGCTACGAGCAGTACTTC
D gene: .; V gene: TRBV10-2; J gene: TRBJ2-3; clone size: .; CDR3 protein: CASSERRSQSTDTQYF; CDR3 DNA: TGCGCCAGCAGTGAGAGGAGAAGTCAAAGCACAGATACGCAGTATTTT
D gene: .; V gene: TRBV19; J gene: TRBJ2-7; clone size: .; CDR3 protein: CATSLRAPGFGSCYEQYF; CDR3 DNA: TGTGCCACTAGCCTCCGGGCTCCAGGTTTCGGGAGCTGCTACGAGCAGTACTTC
D gene: .; V gene: TRBV28; J gene: TRBJ2-7; clone size: .; CDR3 protein: CASSSVTNEQYF; CDR3 DNA: TGTGCCAGCAGTTCGGTGACAAACGAGCAGTACTTC
D gene: .; V gene: TRBV7-9; J gene: TRBJ2-7; clone size: .; CDR3 protein: CASSYSVRAGEQYF; CDR3 DNA: TGTGCCAGCAGCTACTCGGTCAGGGCGGGGGAGCAGTACTTC